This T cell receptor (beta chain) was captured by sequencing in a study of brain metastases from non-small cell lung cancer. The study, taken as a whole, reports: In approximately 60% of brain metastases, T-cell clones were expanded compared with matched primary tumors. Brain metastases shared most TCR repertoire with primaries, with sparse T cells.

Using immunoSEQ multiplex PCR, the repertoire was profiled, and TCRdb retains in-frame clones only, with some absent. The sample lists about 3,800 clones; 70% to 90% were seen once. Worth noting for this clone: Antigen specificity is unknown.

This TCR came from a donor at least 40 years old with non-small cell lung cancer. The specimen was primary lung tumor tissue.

The CDR3: CASSLFRGEKLFF. The CDR3 nucleotides read TGTGCCAGCAGTTTATTCCGAGGAGAAAAACTGTTTTTT. The rearrangement uses TRBV12-3 or TRBV12-4 and TRBJ1-4; D remains ambiguous. The CDR3 sequence is 13 residues long. The V and J ends lost 2 bases and 8 bases respectively, with 9 bases between them.